Each of the 25 T cell receptor beta chains below was sequenced from the same sample in a study of CXCR3-negative and CXCR3-positive naive CD8 T cells. With UMI labels, 5' RACE was used to prepare the TRB cDNA libraries. For each CDR3 protein, TCRdb gives one entry from its re-call of the 5' RACE reads, without DNA. Found here are about 120,000 distinct CDR3 sequences; the top ten clones hold 0.25% to 0.35%. The sample comprised naive CXCR3- CD8+ T cells from blood. Subset specified: CD45RO-CCR7+CD27+CD95- naive CD8+ T cells lacking CXCR3 (TNR3-). All receptors come from a human donor in good health. Some clones in this sample may be carry-over from other donors' samples.

The chain uses TRBV4-3 and TRBJ1-6; TCRdb designates TRBD1, a call that cannot be tested without DNA. Per the germline V gene, CDR1 is LGHNA and CDR2 is YSLEER. The CDR3 consists of 15 residues. CDR3 loop: CASSQEHRVRSPLHF.

J is TRBJ2-3 and V is TRBV7-8; the TCRdb D gene call, TRBD1, has no DNA to confirm it. This CDR3 has 15 residues. The germline CDR1 and CDR2 sequences are SGHVS and FQNEAQ. CDR3 loop: CASSLGVGGGDTQYF.

The chain recombines TRBV14 with TRBJ2-1; as DNA is missing, the TRBD2 call by TCRdb cannot be tested. CDR3 length: 17 residues. Germline V CDR1 and CDR2: SGHDN, FVKESK. This CDR3 is CASSQRPSGGAINEQFF.

The rearrangement uses TRBV28 and TRBJ1-5. The CDR3 length is 11 residues. Looked up from germline, CDR1 is MDHEN and CDR2 is SYDVKM. The CDR3 protein is CASSLSEPQHF.

The chain has TRBV12-3 or TRBV12-4 and TRBJ2-1; TCRdb's D call, TRBD1, is unchecked because there is no DNA. CDR3 size: 17 residues. The CDR3 sequence: CASSHDETGTGDHEQFF.

J is TRBJ1-1 and V is TRBV7-9; the D gene TCRdb calls, TRBD1, cannot be checked with no DNA. Germline loops: CDR1 SEHNR, CDR2 FQNEAQ (reference sequence). The CDR3 has 13 residues. The CDR3 is CASRYDSNTEAFF.

The J gene is TRBJ2-7, the V gene TRBV7-9. This CDR3 has 13 amino acids. The germline gives CDR1 SEHNR, CDR2 FQNEAQ (reference sequence). This CDR3 reads CASSLGPSGEQYF.

The chain employs TRBV29-1 and TRBJ2-7; the D gene TCRdb calls, TRBD1, cannot be checked with no DNA. The CDR3 sequence is 13 residues long. Germline CDR1 is SQVTM and CDR2 is ANQGSEA. CDR3 protein: CSVLTGGLLEQYF.

CDR3 residues: CSVEMLGDSYEQYF. The J gene is TRBJ2-7, the V gene TRBV29-1. The CDR3 is 14 amino acids. The germline CDR1 and CDR2 sequences are SQVTM and ANQGSEA.

The chain's CDR3 is CASSYQSTGGLAYVYEQYF. This sequence joins TRBV6-5 and TRBJ2-7; checking the TCRdb D call of TRBD1 is not possible without DNA. Germline CDR1 and CDR2: MNHEY and SVGAGI. This CDR3 is built from 19 residues.

The gene calls are TRBV12-3 or TRBV12-4 and TRBJ1-5. The CDR3 runs to 14 residues. CDR3 sequence reads: CASSSTASNQPQHF.

The chain employs TRBV11-2 and TRBJ2-7; the TCRdb D gene call, TRBD1, has no DNA to confirm it. This CDR3 spans 16 amino acids. CDR1 is SGHAT, CDR2 FQNNGV, per germline. CDR3 sequence reads: CASSLDPGPGAYEQYF.

The V call is TRBV6-5, the J call TRBJ2-2; TCRdb's assignment of TRBD1 cannot be checked, as there is no DNA. Germline-derived CDR1 and CDR2 are MNHEY and SVGAGI. The CDR3 has 17 residues. The CDR3 sequence is CASSYWTGKMRTGELFF.

This rearrangement joins TRBV2 to TRBJ2-5. The CDR3 is 14 amino acids. Germline V CDR1 and CDR2: SNHLY, FYNNEI. CDR3 loop: CASSELGSKETQYF.

This chain links TRBV28 with TRBJ1-2; TCRdb indicates TRBD1, and absent DNA this call remains unverified. The CDR3 covers 16 residues. The germline V gene encodes CDR1 MDHEN and CDR2 SYDVKM. CDR3 loop: CASRSPWTANNYGYTF.

V gene TRBV21-1 combines with J gene TRBJ2-1; the D call from TCRdb, TRBD1, cannot be confirmed without DNA. TRBV21-1 is listed as a pseudogene. This CDR3 contains 16 residues. The chain's CDR3 is CASTSGAKLLYNEQFF.

The chain has TRBV11-2 and TRBJ2-1; the D call of TRBD2 rests on TCRdb alone, since no DNA is present to check it. The germline gives CDR1 SGHAT, CDR2 FQNNGV. The CDR3 has 17 residues. The CDR3 region is CASSLELLAERGNEQFF.

J is TRBJ1-2 and V is TRBV28. The CDR3 totals 13 residues. Per the germline V gene, CDR1 is MDHEN and CDR2 is SYDVKM. The CDR3 reads CASSLSRGYGYTF.

The V gene is TRBV3-1, the J gene TRBJ2-5; with no DNA, the TCRdb D assignment of TRBD2 cannot be verified. The CDR3 sequence is 18 residues long. Per germline, CDR1 LGHDT and CDR2 YNNKEL (reference sequence). The CDR3: CASSPLLSSGRGLETQYF.

CDR3 residues: CASSDSGGANTGELFF. J is TRBJ2-2 and V is TRBV6-4; the TCRdb D gene call, TRBD2, has no DNA to confirm it. Per germline, CDR1 MRHNA and CDR2 SNTAGT. The CDR3 has 16 residues.

The genes are TRBV7-9 and TRBJ1-1. Germline loops: CDR1 SEHNR, CDR2 FQNEAQ (reference sequence). This CDR3 is built from 12 residues. CDR3: CAGDKGYTEAFF.

The rearrangement links TRBV27 to TRBJ2-3; TCRdb reports TRBD1, a call that lacks DNA to check it against. Germline-derived CDR1 and CDR2 are MNHEY and SMNVEV (reference sequence). The CDR3 contains 13 residues. The CDR3 here is CASSPHPLGTQYF.

This chain links TRBV11-3 with TRBJ2-1; TCRdb calls TRBD1, which cannot be checked without DNA. CDR1 and CDR2 (germline): SGHNT, YENEEA. There are 14 residues in the CDR3. The CDR3 is CASSSSPGTHEQFF.

The chain couples TRBV4-3 to TRBJ2-2; the D call of TRBD2 rests on TCRdb alone, since no DNA is present to check it. CDR1 and CDR2 from the germline V gene are LGHNA and YSLEER. This CDR3 region has 17 residues. The CDR3 region is CASSQKRGVPNTGELFF.

The CDR3 reads CSAKRGISYNEQFF. The chain couples TRBV20-1 to TRBJ2-1. CDR1 is DFQATT and CDR2 is SNEGSKA in the germline V gene (reference sequence). The CDR3 length is 14 residues.